The 32 T cell receptor beta chains given below trace back to one sample, sequenced in a study of blood T cell repertoires in COVID-19. Profiling relied on immunoSEQ multiplex PCR, and the TCRdb table lists in-frame clones only, not all of them. The table records about 180,000 clones, 85% to 90% of them present only once. Sequences were obtained from peripheral blood. The receptors originated from a woman aged 65 to 85 with COVID-19, enrolled during active disease.

CDR3 sequence reads: CASGLYYSDYSYNEQFF. The CDR3 DNA sequence: TGTGCTAGTGGTTTGTACTATAGCGATTACTCCTACAATGAGCAGTTCTTC. The chain combines TRBV12-5 with TRBJ2-1; D possibly corresponds to TRBD2 (5 bases). The germline V and J ends were trimmed by 2 bases and 0 bases, with 14 bases remaining between them. The CDR3 is 17 residues long. Germline CDR1 and CDR2: LGHNT and FRNRAP.

The chain carries TRBV6-5 and TRBJ1-6, with D possibly matching TRBD1 (6 bases). Between the trimmed V and J ends, which lost 6 bases and 9 bases, there was a span of 12 bases. Germline CDR1 is MNHEY and CDR2 is SVGAGI. The CDR3 is 13 amino acids. The CDR3 sequence is CASRLLGGSPLHF. The CDR3 nucleotides are TGTGCCAGCAGACTATTAGGGGGTTCACCCCTCCACTTT.

The V and J genes are TRBV15 and TRBJ2-2; D possibly corresponds to TRBD1 (6 bases). CDR1 and CDR2 from the germline V gene are LNHNV and YYDKDF (reference sequence). The CDR3 covers 15 residues. The germline V and J ends were trimmed by 3 bases and 8 bases, with 16 bases remaining between them. This CDR3 is CATSRVVAGEGELFF. CDR3 sequence (DNA): TGTGCCACCAGCAGGGTGGTGGCAGGGGAGGGGGAGCTGTTTTTT. The variable domain in full, with the rest retrieved from reference TRBV15 and TRBJ2-2, is DAMVIQNPRYQVTQFGKPVTLSCSQTLNHNVMYWYQQKSSQAPKLLFHYYDKDFNNEADTPDNFQSRRPNTSFCFLDIRSPGLGDTAMYLCATSRVVAGEGELFFGEGSRLTVL.

V is TRBV29-1 and J is TRBJ2-1, with 12 bases aligning to TRBD2. The CDR3 spans 15 residues. Germline trimming cut 5 bases from V and 6 bases from J; bases unmatched to any gene: 8. CDR1 and CDR2 (germline): SQVTM, ANQGSEA. In nucleotides, the CDR3 is TGCAGCGTTACTAACCTAGCGGGGGGGGTCAATGAGCAGTTCTTC. It codes for CSVTNLAGGVNEQFF.

The chain links TRBV7-2 to TRBJ2-7; D might be TRBD2 (5 bases). CDR1 is SGHTA, CDR2 FQGNSA, per germline. V lost 6 bases to trimming and J lost 5 bases, with 14 bases between them. The CDR3 runs to 13 residues. The CDR3 region is CASRSGVAHEQYF. The CDR3 region has the DNA TGTGCCAGCAGGTCCGGGGTAGCCCACGAGCAGTACTTC. Variable domain in full (rest from reference TRBV7-2 and TRBJ2-7): GAGVSQSPSNKVTEKGKDVELRCDPISGHTALYWYRQSLGQGLEFLIYFQGNSAPDKSGLPSDRFSAERTGGSVSTLTIQRTQQEDSAVYLCASRSGVAHEQYFGPGTRLTVT.

The rearrangement uses TRBV4-2 and TRBJ2-5; 8 bases are shared with TRBD1. Germline lookup yields CDR1 LGHNA and CDR2 YNFKEQ. The CDR3 is 15 residues long. The ends lost 4 bases at V and 5 bases at J; junction bases unmatched: 9. The CDR3 loop is CASSPQQGQEETQYF. The CDR3 DNA follows: TGTGCCAGCAGCCCCCAGCAGGGACAGGAGGAGACCCAGTACTTC.

The table lists this clone with a few counts. The chain carries TRBV28 and TRBJ1-2; unclear D gene. The CDR3 contains 12 residues. With 4 bases removed from V and 5 bases from J, the gap between germline ends came to 8 bases. Germline CDR1 and CDR2: MDHEN and SYDVKM. The DNA of the CDR3 is TGTGCCAGCAGTTCATGGACTTATGGCTACACCTTC. It specifies CASSSWTYGYTF.

J is TRBJ2-3 and V is TRBV3-1 (or the pseudogene TRBV3-2); D may be TRBD2 (6 bases). Germline-derived CDR1 and CDR2 are LGHDT and YNNKEL (reference sequence). V gave up 8 bases and J gave up 4 bases, with 19 bases separating them. The CDR3 is made up of 15 amino acids. CDR3: CASRNGGSLADTQYF. In DNA form, the CDR3 reads TGTGCCAGCCGGAACGGGGGTAGTTTGGCAGATACGCAGTATTTT.

This clone was detected only a few times. This chain links TRBV3-1 (or the pseudogene TRBV3-2) with TRBJ1-2, with unresolved D. The V gene's germline CDR1 is LGHDT and CDR2 YNNKEL (reference sequence). V was shortened by 1 base and J by 4 bases, with 10 bases between the two germline ends. This CDR3 comprises 14 residues. The CDR3 spells CASSQGWSPYGYTF. CDR3 nucleotides: TGTGCCAGCAGCCAAGGCTGGAGCCCCTATGGCTACACCTTC.

The chain recombines TRBV6-5 with TRBJ2-5, with 9 bases lining up with TRBD2. Germline values: CDR1 MNHEY, CDR2 SVGAGI. Trimming took 2 bases from V and 5 from J; bases not matched to a gene: 0. The CDR3 spans 13 residues. In nucleotides, the CDR3 is TGTGCCAGCAGTTACACTAGCGGGGAGACCCAGTACTTC. Encoded protein: CASSYTSGETQYF.

The chain links TRBV10-3 to TRBJ2-3; D possibly corresponds to TRBD2 (6 bases). This CDR3 has 15 amino acids. Between the trimmed V and J ends, which lost 0 bases and 1 base, there was a span of 8 bases. Germline assignment: CDR1 ENHRY and CDR2 SYGVKD. The CDR3 DNA is TGTGCCATCAGTGAGTCGGGGGAGGGCACAGATACGCAGTATTTT. Amino acid sequence: CAISESGEGTDTQYF.

This rearrangement joins TRBV24-1 to TRBJ2-2, with 8 bases matching TRBD1. Germline values: CDR1 KGHDR, CDR2 SFDVKD. The CDR3 spans 12 residues. After removal of 3 bases from V and 15 bases from J, the junction contained 5 bases not matched to a gene. In DNA form, the CDR3 reads TGTGCCACCAGTGATGGGACAGGAAGGGTGTTTTTT. Translated: CATSDGTGRVFF.

The V gene is TRBV27, the J gene TRBJ2-7, with D unresolved. V lost 5 bases, J lost 2 bases, and 13 bases lay in between. The germline V gene has CDR1 MNHEY and CDR2 SMNVEV (reference sequence). The CDR3 covers 14 residues. The DNA for the CDR3 is TGTGCCAGCAGTCCTCGCTTCGCAGCCTACGAGCAGTACTTC. Its translation is CASSPRFAAYEQYF.

This clone was counted once. J is TRBJ1-2 and V is TRBV24-1, with TRBD1 matching 7 bases. Germline lookup yields CDR1 KGHDR and CDR2 SFDVKD. The CDR3 is 15 amino acids. V lost 11 bases and J lost 4; bases outside the gene matches: 15. The chain's CDR3 is CANLQGPTLSYGYTF. The CDR3 DNA reads TGTGCCAATTTACAGGGGCCTACTCTATCCTATGGCTACACCTTC.

The chain carries TRBV6-5 and TRBJ1-2; TRBD1 aligns across 7 bases. Looked up from germline, CDR1 is MNHEY and CDR2 is SVGAGI. The J segment lost 7 bases and the V segment lost 6 bases, leaving 8 bases of the junction unmatched. The CDR3 length is 13 residues. The CDR3 loop is CASSRQGSAGYTF. In nucleotides, the CDR3 is TGTGCCAGCAGCCGACAGGGTTCGGCTGGCTACACCTTC.

The chain carries TRBV19 and TRBJ1-2, with TRBD1 matching over 9 bases. The CDR3 extends over 13 amino acids. V lost 7 bases, J lost 3 bases, and 3 bases stayed unmatched. Germline V gives CDR1 LNHDA, CDR2 SQIVND (reference sequence). In nucleotides, the CDR3 is TGTGCCAGTACGGGACAGGGCCACTATGGCTACACCTTC. Protein sequence: CASTGQGHYGYTF. Based on the CDR3 plus reference TRBV19 and TRBJ1-2, the full variable domain is DGGITQSPKYLFRKEGQNVTLSCEQNLNHDAMYWYRQDPGQGLRLIYYSQIVNDFQKGDIAEGYSVSREKKESFPLTVTSAQKNPTAFYLCASTGQGHYGYTFGSGTRLTVV.

The gene calls are TRBV6-1 and TRBJ1-4, with 8 bases lining up with TRBD1. This CDR3 region has 14 residues. Germline V CDR1 and CDR2: MNHNS, SASEGT. The V segment lost 1 base and the J segment 5 bases; nucleotides outside the gene matches: 0. The chain's CDR3 is CASSEGDRNEKLFF. CDR3 sequence (DNA): TGTGCCAGCAGTGAAGGGGACAGGAATGAAAAACTGTTTTTT.

The chain is built from TRBV19 and TRBJ2-2; TRBD2 might be the D (6 bases). The CDR3 is made up of 19 amino acids. Trimming removed 7 bases at V and 2 bases at J, with 26 bases between. Germline loops: CDR1 LNHDA, CDR2 SQIVND (reference sequence). Written as DNA, the CDR3 is TGTGCCAGTAATCTTCAAGGTCGATGGGACTCACTTAACACCGGGGAGCTGTTTTTT. Translated: CASNLQGRWDSLNTGELFF.

The V and J genes are TRBV9 and TRBJ2-2; 8 bases are a match to TRBD1. Looked up from germline, CDR1 is SGDLS and CDR2 is YYNGEE. V lost 2 bases and J lost 7; bases outside the gene matches: 7. This CDR3 has 15 amino acids. The CDR3, as DNA: TGTGCCAGCAGCGTTCGAGACAGGGGAGGCGGGGAGCTGTTTTTT. Its translation is CASSVRDRGGGELFF.

The chain joins TRBV4-1 to TRBJ1-1; D not resolved. The germline V gene encodes CDR1 MGHRA and CDR2 YSYEKL. CDR3 length: 14 residues. Deletions cut 1 base from V and 0 bases from J, with 6 bases between. The CDR3 sequence is CASSQVNMNTEAFF. The CDR3 nucleotides are TGCGCCAGCAGCCAAGTAAATATGAACACTGAAGCTTTCTTT.

The V and J genes are TRBV28 and TRBJ1-1; D unclear. V was trimmed by 6 bases and J by 11 bases, leaving 13 bases between them. The germline V gene has CDR1 MDHEN and CDR2 SYDVKM. This CDR3 has 11 residues. DNA of the CDR3: TGTGCCAGCAGCCGTCCTAGGCGGGCTTTCTTT. Translated, it gives CASSRPRRAFF. The full variable domain, in which reference TRBV28 and TRBJ1-1 provide the parts outside the CDR3, is DVKVTQSSRYLVKRTGEKVFLECVQDMDHENMFWYRQDPGLGLRLIYFSYDVKMKEKGDIPEGYSVSREKKERFSLILESASTNQTSMYLCASSRPRRAFFGQGTRLTVV.

The chain carries TRBV5-1 and TRBJ1-6; D gene uncertain. Trimming took 3 bases from V and 13 from J, leaving 14 bases between them. Germline CDR1 SGHRS, CDR2 YFSETQ. The CDR3 spans 13 residues. The CDR3 loop is CASSWTAPFPLHF. The CDR3 DNA follows: TGCGCCAGCAGCTGGACTGCTCCTTTTCCCCTCCACTTT.

The chain carries TRBV6-5 and TRBJ1-6; D gene ambiguous. V lost 2 bases and J lost 7, with 12 bases in between. Germline assignment: CDR1 MNHEY and CDR2 SVGAGI. This CDR3 spans 15 amino acids. The CDR3 loop reads CASSYAAGGNSPLHF. The DNA of the CDR3 is TGTGCCAGCAGTTACGCCGCAGGTGGGAATTCACCCCTCCACTTT.

The chain carries TRBV29-1 and TRBJ2-3; D may be TRBD1 (6 bases). Per the germline V gene, CDR1 is SQVTM and CDR2 is ANQGSEA. The CDR3 extends over 16 amino acids. Trimming removed 8 bases at V and 5 bases at J, with 26 bases between. CDR3 loop: CSPRRGTYARRDTQYF. Here the CDR3 DNA reads TGCAGCCCTCGAAGGGGGACATATGCCCGCAGAGATACGCAGTATTTT.

The chain has TRBV11-3 and TRBJ2-1, with unresolved D. Deletions cut 3 bases from V and 4 bases from J, with 7 bases between. In germline, CDR1 is SGHNT, CDR2 YENEEA. The CDR3 consists of 13 residues. The CDR3 nucleotides read TGTGCCAGCAGCTTTAACGGGTACAATGAGCAGTTCTTC. This gives the protein CASSFNGYNEQFF. The full variable domain, in which reference TRBV11-3 and TRBJ2-1 provide the parts outside the CDR3, is EAGVVQSPRYKIIEKKQPVAFWCNPISGHNTLYWYLQNLGQGPELLIRYENEEAVDDSQLPKDRFSAERLKGVDSTLKIQPAELGDSAVYLCASSFNGYNEQFFGPGTRLTVL.

The genes are TRBV27 and TRBJ1-1; TRBD1 is a possible D gene (5 bases). CDR1 is MNHEY and CDR2 is SMNVEV in the germline V gene (reference sequence). The CDR3 is 11 amino acids. Trimming took off 7 bases at V and 4 bases at J, with 7 bases between the two ends. The CDR3 loop is CASNRTTEAFF. CDR3 DNA sequence: TGTGCCAGCAACAGGACCACTGAAGCTTTCTTT.

The chain joins TRBV5-6 to TRBJ1-2; the match to TRBD1 covers 7 bases. Germline CDR1 is SGHDT and CDR2 is YYEEEE. V shed 1 base, J shed 3 bases, and the junction held 6 bases outside the gene matches. CDR3 length: 15 residues. CDR3 amino acids: CASSLNPTGHYGYTF. For the CDR3, the DNA is TGTGCCAGCAGCTTGAACCCGACAGGGCACTATGGCTACACCTTC.

The chain joins TRBV19 to TRBJ1-1; D call uncertain. The CDR3 has 16 amino acids. V dropped 6 bases and J dropped 2 bases, with 19 bases sitting between them. Germline loops: CDR1 LNHDA, CDR2 SQIVND (reference sequence). The CDR3 DNA reads as TGTGCCAGTAGCTCACCCCGGGGAAGAGGAAACACTGAAGCTTTCTTT. Its protein is CASSSPRGRGNTEAFF.

The chain combines TRBV6-6 with TRBJ2-5; D gene unclear. Germline-derived CDR1 and CDR2 are MNHNY and SVGAGI (reference sequence). Trimming took off 8 bases at V and 1 base at J, with 14 bases between the two ends. This CDR3 contains 14 residues. CDR3 in amino acids: CASEVAELQETQYF. CDR3 DNA: TGTGCCAGCGAGGTGGCGGAGCTCCAAGAGACCCAGTACTTC.

The chain carries TRBV6-2 or TRBV6-3 and TRBJ2-4; D is uncertain. This CDR3 region has 16 residues. Between the trimmed V and J ends, which lost 2 bases and 3 bases, there was a span of 14 bases. The germline V gene encodes CDR1 MNHEY and CDR2 SVGEGT. The CDR3 loop reads CASSYLTARGKNIQYF. The CDR3 DNA sequence: TGTGCCAGCAGTTACCTCACCGCACGAGGCAAAAACATTCAGTACTTC.

V and J are TRBV29-1 and TRBJ1-4, with TRBD1 as a possible D gene (5 bases). V lost 4 bases, J lost 8 bases, and 20 bases lay in between. The CDR3 has 15 amino acids. Germline lookup yields CDR1 SQVTM and CDR2 ANQGSEA. The CDR3 DNA follows: TGCAGCGTTGTTTTCGCCTCAGGGCCTGGGGAAAAACTGTTTTTT. Its protein is CSVVFASGPGEKLFF.

This sequence joins TRBV4-2 and TRBJ2-1, with TRBD2 matching 8 bases. This CDR3 contains 19 residues. The ends lost 0 bases at V and 7 bases at J; junction bases unmatched: 17. Germline V CDR1 and CDR2: LGHNA, YNFKEQ. The CDR3 is CASSQDLVFGSGSTNEQFF. CDR3 in DNA: TGTGCCAGCAGCCAAGATTTGGTGTTTGGGAGCGGGAGCACAAATGAGCAGTTCTTC.